These 26 T cell receptor beta chains were all obtained from the same sample, sequenced in a study of Ad26.COV2.S vaccination and SARS-CoV-2 variants. The treatment is: about 20 received Ad26.COV2.S at low or high dose, single or two shots; about 5 received placebo; per-sample allocation not given. The samples date from day 63 after the first vaccine or placebo injection. TCRdb keeps only in-frame clones here, not all; method: immunoSEQ multiplex PCR. The sample carries about 350,000 clones, 75% to 90% recorded once. The source material was peripheral blood, sampled in a trial of Ad26.COV2.S vaccine versus placebo. These receptors all stem from a person aged 18 to 59 who received the Ad26.COV2.S COVID-19 vaccine or a placebo.

V is TRBV7-9 and J is TRBJ2-7; D tentatively fits TRBD1 or TRBD2 (5 bases each). CDR1 and CDR2 from the germline V gene are SEHNR and FQNEAQ (reference sequence). CDR3 length equals 15 residues. Trimming cost V 3 bases and J 0 bases, with 12 bases left between them. Written as DNA, the CDR3 is TGTGCCAGCAGCTTGGCCCGGGACGGCTCCTACGAGCAGTACTTC. Translated, it gives CASSLARDGSYEQYF.

This chain connects TRBV5-1 to TRBJ2-7; 9 bases are a match to TRBD2. The CDR3 loop spans 16 amino acids. CDR1 is SGHRS and CDR2 is YFSETQ in the germline V gene. V lost 1 base, J lost 5 bases, and 10 bases stayed unmatched. CDR3 sequence reads: CASSLLSGLAVNEQYF. As DNA, the CDR3 is TGCGCCAGCAGCTTGTTGTCGGGACTAGCAGTCAACGAGCAGTACTTC.

J is TRBJ1-6 and V is TRBV4-3, with a tentative D call TRBD1 (5 bases). Germline-derived CDR1 and CDR2 are LGHNA and YSLEER. The CDR3 has 15 residues. V was pared by 0 bases and J by 10 bases, with 13 bases between. The CDR3, as DNA: TGCGCCAGCAGCCAAGAAGAGGGGTGGGTATCACCCCTCCACTTT. This encodes CASSQEEGWVSPLHF.

The J gene is TRBJ2-3, the V gene TRBV11-3; D unclear. Germline V CDR1 and CDR2: SGHNT, YENEEA. Deletions cut 5 bases from V and 0 bases from J, with 9 bases between. This CDR3 spans 14 amino acids. CDR3 nucleotides: TGTGCCAGCAGCCCTCTCGCTAGCACAGATACGCAGTATTTT. Translating it yields CASSPLASTDTQYF.

The table lists this clone with a count of one. The chain is built from TRBV4-3 and TRBJ1-1, with no clear D. Looked up from germline, CDR1 is LGHNA and CDR2 is YSLEER. Trimming left V 1 base short and J 0 bases short, with 18 bases between. The CDR3 length is 18 residues. The CDR3 is CASSQGSPSSFMNTEAFF. For the CDR3, the DNA is TGCGCCAGCAGCCAAGGGTCACCATCCTCCTTCATGAACACTGAAGCTTTCTTT.

V gene TRBV28 combines with J gene TRBJ1-1, with TRBD1 identical over 10 bases. The V and J ends lost 6 bases and 10 bases, in that order; junction bases with no gene match: 20. This CDR3 is 17 amino acids long. CDR1 is MDHEN and CDR2 is SYDVKM in the germline V gene. The CDR3 region has the DNA TGTGCCAGCAGCCCCCCTATAGGACAGGGGGGGAGATTGGGAGCTTTCTTT. This codes for CASSPPIGQGGRLGAFF.

The rearrangement links TRBV19 to TRBJ2-7; 9 positions match TRBD2. CDR1 LNHDA and CDR2 SQIVND come from the germline V gene (reference sequence). V dropped 5 bases and J dropped 4; count of bases not matched to a gene: 15. The CDR3 is 17 amino acids. The CDR3 protein is CASSPGLAPFLRYEQYF. CDR3 in DNA: TGTGCCAGTAGTCCGGGACTAGCCCCCTTTTTGCGTTACGAGCAGTACTTC.

The chain carries TRBV4-1 and TRBJ2-7; D is unclear. The CDR3 length is 14 residues. Germline V CDR1 and CDR2: MGHRA, YSYEKL. V dropped 2 bases and J dropped 0 bases, with 8 bases sitting between them. CDR3 in DNA: TGCGCCAGCAGCCAAATTCTTGGCTCCTACGAGCAGTACTTC. It is translated as CASSQILGSYEQYF.

The rearrangement uses TRBV4-3 and TRBJ2-5; D might be TRBD1 or TRBD2, each matching 6 bases. The CDR3 loop spans 14 amino acids. Germline lookup yields CDR1 LGHNA and CDR2 YSLEER. Trimming shortened V by 1 base and J by 4 bases, and 10 bases separated the two germline ends. Here the CDR3 DNA reads TGCGCCAGCAGCCAAGGCCCGGGGGCAGAGACCCAGTACTTC. Protein sequence: CASSQGPGAETQYF.

In regard to this clone: Other DNA sequences in this specimen translate into the identical CDR3. The CDR3 DNA reads TGTGCCAGCAGCTCCCCGGGCGGCACAGATACGCAGTATTTT. Translation: CASSSPGGTDTQYF. This chain joins TRBV7-9 and TRBJ2-3; D uncertain. Germline loops: CDR1 SEHNR, CDR2 FQNEAQ (reference sequence). The length of the CDR3 is 14 residues. The germline V and J ends were trimmed by 4 bases and 1 base, with 9 bases remaining between them.

The chain carries TRBV9 and TRBJ2-7; TRBD2 agrees at 7 bases. V shed 0 bases, J shed 5 bases, and the junction held 5 bases outside the gene matches. CDR3 length: 14 amino acids. Germline lookup yields CDR1 SGDLS and CDR2 YYNGEE. CDR3 nucleotides: TGTGCCAGCAGCGTAGGGACTGGGGGGGACGAGCAGTACTTC. Amino acids: CASSVGTGGDEQYF. The whole variable domain, remainder taken from reference TRBV9 and TRBJ2-7, is DSGVTQTPKHLITATGQRVTLRCSPRSGDLSVYWYQQSLDQGLQFLIQYYNGEERAKGNILERFSAQQFPDLHSELNLSSLELGDSALYFCASSVGTGGDEQYFGPGTRLTVT.

This rearrangement joins TRBV10-3 to TRBJ2-2; TRBD1 matches 9 bases. CDR3 size: 18 residues. Germline values: CDR1 ENHRY, CDR2 SYGVKD. Trimming took 4 bases from V and 5 from J; bases not matched to a gene: 14. The CDR3 bases are TGTGCCATCAGTGGGCCGGGACAGGGATTTTTGAGGACCGGGGAGCTGTTTTTT. It encodes CAISGPGQGFLRTGELFF.

This chain connects TRBV7-3 to TRBJ2-1, with D perhaps TRBD2 (6 bases). The CDR3 extends over 15 amino acids. The germline CDR1 and CDR2 sequences are SGHTA and FQGTGA. V shed 2 bases and J shed 4 bases, with 12 bases lying between them. CDR3 sequence reads: CASSLSGTWYNEQFF. In DNA form, the CDR3 reads TGTGCCAGCAGCTTATCCGGGACTTGGTACAATGAGCAGTTCTTC. Full variable domain (rest looked up from reference TRBV7-3 and TRBJ2-1): GAGVSQTPSNKVTEKGKYVELRCDPISGHTALYWYRQSLGQGPEFLIYFQGTGAADDSGLPNDRFFAVRPEGSVSTLKIQRTERGDSAVYLCASSLSGTWYNEQFFGPGTRLTVL.

The chain carries TRBV12-3 or TRBV12-4 and TRBJ2-1; perhaps TRBD2 as D (7 bases). V lost 5 bases, J lost 15 bases, and 17 bases lay in between. The CDR3 totals 12 residues. DNA for the CDR3: TGTGCCAGCAGTCCTGGGGGGGGGCAAAGGTTCTTC. This encodes CASSPGGGQRFF.

V is TRBV28 and J is TRBJ1-2; a possible D gene is TRBD1 (5 bases). Germline loops: CDR1 MDHEN, CDR2 SYDVKM. The CDR3 is 13 amino acids. Trimming removed 6 bases from V and 4 bases from J, with 12 bases in between. The CDR3 DNA follows: TGTGCCAGCAGCCAAATCGGGGCCTATGGCTACACCTTC. Translating gives CASSQIGAYGYTF.

This clone was recorded a few times. The gene calls are TRBV12-3 or TRBV12-4 and TRBJ1-3, with D unresolved. The CDR3 has 12 residues. The ends were cut back, 8 bases at V and 0 bases at J, with 5 bases in the middle. The CDR3 region is CASQVSGNTIYF. DNA of the CDR3: TGTGCCAGCCAGGTCTCTGGAAACACCATATATTTT.

This clone was seen once. The chain couples TRBV24-1 to TRBJ1-2, with 7 positions matching TRBD1. CDR3 length: 15 residues. Trimming cost V 2 bases and J 0 bases; bases outside gene matches: 2. Germline assignment: CDR1 KGHDR and CDR2 SFDVKD. The CDR3, as DNA: TGTGCCACCAGTGATTCAGGGGGTACTAACTATGGCTACACCTTC. This gives the protein CATSDSGGTNYGYTF.

This clone occurred once. This rearrangement joins TRBV6-5 to TRBJ2-1; 10 bases match TRBD2. The length of the CDR3 is 16 residues. V was pared by 2 bases and J by 7 bases, with 8 bases of the junction left unmatched. Looked up from germline, CDR1 is MNHEY and CDR2 is SVGAGI. The CDR3 loop reads CASSYRLAGGGNEQFF. CDR3 in DNA: TGTGCCAGCAGTTACCGATTAGCGGGGGGAGGGAATGAGCAGTTCTTC.

The genes are TRBV5-6 and TRBJ1-4; D gene ambiguous. Germline lookup yields CDR1 SGHDT and CDR2 YYEEEE. This CDR3 region has 16 residues. The ends were cut back, 3 bases at V and 5 bases at J, with 17 bases in the middle. CDR3 amino acids: CASSSRTVTRNEKLFF. CDR3 sequence (DNA): TGTGCCAGCAGCTCAAGGACCGTTACTAGAAATGAAAAACTGTTTTTT.

The CDR3 here is CASSDWDRAYEQYF. The CDR3 region has the DNA TGTGCCAGCAGTGATTGGGACAGGGCCTACGAGCAGTACTTC. This chain joins TRBV27 and TRBJ2-7; 9 nucleotides agree with TRBD1. The germline CDR1 and CDR2 sequences are MNHEY and SMNVEV (reference sequence). The junction had 4 bases not matched to a gene; V was cut back by 5 bases and J by 2 bases. This CDR3 comprises 14 residues.

This chain joins TRBV5-8 and TRBJ2-1; no firm D call. Trimming took off 4 bases at V and 4 bases at J, with 6 bases between the two ends. Germline loops: CDR1 SGHTS, CDR2 YDEGEE. This CDR3 is 12 amino acids long. In DNA form, the CDR3 reads TGTGCCAGCAGCGGAAGGTACAATGAGCAGTTCTTC. Its translation: CASSGRYNEQFF.

This clone was detected only a few times. V usage is TRBV7-2 and J usage is TRBJ2-7, with D perhaps TRBD1 (5 bases). Trimming pared 3 bases from V and 2 bases from J, leaving 11 bases between. CDR1 and CDR2 (germline): SGHTA, FQGNSA. The CDR3 extends over 14 amino acids. CDR3 bases: TGTGCCAGCAGCTTCGGCCAGGGTCCCTACGAGCAGTACTTC. It translates to CASSFGQGPYEQYF.

The rearrangement joins TRBV6-5 to TRBJ2-7; possible D gene TRBD1, 6 bases. The CDR3 runs to 13 residues. CDR1 is MNHEY and CDR2 is SVGAGI in the germline V gene. V was cut by 2 bases and J by 6 bases, with 11 bases left in between. CDR3 amino acids: CASSYNEDSEQYF. The DNA of the CDR3 is TGTGCCAGCAGTTACAATGAGGACAGCGAGCAGTACTTC.

The chain carries TRBV28 and TRBJ1-6; TRBD1 is a possible D gene (5 bases). V was cut by 3 bases and J by 4 bases, with 13 bases left in between. The germline V gene encodes CDR1 MDHEN and CDR2 SYDVKM. The CDR3 runs to 16 residues. CDR3 nucleotides: TGTGCCAGCAGTTTGAGACAGAGGGTTTATAATTCACCCCTCCACTTT. Its protein product is CASSLRQRVYNSPLHF. The full variable domain, in which reference TRBV28 and TRBJ1-6 provide the parts outside the CDR3, is DVKVTQSSRYLVKRTGEKVFLECVQDMDHENMFWYRQDPGLGLRLIYFSYDVKMKEKGDIPEGYSVSREKKERFSLILESASTNQTSMYLCASSLRQRVYNSPLHFGNGTRLTVT.

This chain uses TRBV6-5 with TRBJ1-5; D remains ambiguous. Germline CDR1 MNHEY, CDR2 SVGAGI. The CDR3 covers 15 residues. Deletions cut 7 bases from V and 4 bases from J, with 17 bases between. CDR3 protein: CASIPGIAGNQPQHF. In DNA, the CDR3 is TGTGCCAGCATTCCTGGGATAGCTGGGAATCAGCCCCAGCATTTT.

V gene TRBV3-1 (or the pseudogene TRBV3-2) combines with J gene TRBJ1-5; 7 nucleotides match TRBD1. V dropped 7 bases and J dropped 7; count of bases not matched to a gene: 7. Germline values: CDR1 LGHDT, CDR2 YNNKEL (reference sequence). CDR3 length: 13 amino acids. CDR3 bases: TGTGCCAGCACGACAGGGCTGGGGCAGCCCCAGCATTTT. Translation: CASTTGLGQPQHF.